The rows below give T cell receptor beta chains drawn from one sample of a study of cytomegalovirus exposure and HLA in healthy donors. Sequenced by immunoSEQ multiplex PCR; TCRdb stores in-frame clones only, minus some. The sample has hundreds of thousands of clones; 75% to 80% are singletons. Input material: PBMCs. The receptors stem from a male donor in good health and CMV-seronegative. CDR3s include the opening cysteine and the closing phenylalanine or tryptophan.

j_call v_call cdr3_aa
TRBJ1-2 TRBV30 CAWSEQLYGYTF
TRBJ2-7 TRBV5-1 CASSIATGSGDEQYF
TRBJ2-5 TRBV5-4 CANSPGTERETQYF
TRBJ1-2 TRBV28 CASSLSPGQGAGYTF
TRBJ2-7 TRBV28 CASLKQMSYEQYF
TRBJ2-7 TRBV29-1 CSVGQGIEQYF
TRBJ2-5 TRBV5-4 CASTPGTAQETQYF
TRBJ1-5 TRBV7-8 CASSLTPGGRGVGNQPQHF
TRBJ2-3 TRBV7-6 CASGGAGGRADTQYF
TRBJ2-1 TRBV15 CATSRGVAGGDEQFF
TRBJ1-1 TRBV7-9 CASSSGTGRPEAFF
TRBJ2-1 TRBV30 CAWSGASLNEQFF
TRBJ1-1 TRBV19 CASRTGAEAFF
TRBJ1-1 TRBV29-1 CSVEWGLIMNTEAFF
TRBJ2-7 TRBV6-5 CASSRSGGILYEQYF
TRBJ2-2 TRBV27 CATFGTSGGANTGELFF
TRBJ1-5 TRBV19 CASEGYSNQPQHF
TRBJ2-7 TRBV10-3 CAISESFNRAYEQYF
TRBJ2-2 TRBV4-3 CASSQIPGQGSTGELFF
TRBJ1-1 TRBV29-1 CSVEREDPNTEAFF
NA TRBV7-8 CASSLRLAGGYEQYF
TRBJ1-1 TRBV6-5 CASSYGGLTGPTEAFF
TRBJ1-2 TRBV7-9 CASSQSLGAYGYTF
TRBJ2-5 TRBV5-4 CASSQDSQTQYF
TRBJ1-2 TRBV5-1 CASRGGQGNGYTF
TRBJ2-2 TRBV19 CASNHPGELFF
TRBJ2-7 TRBV7-7 CASSLAPFPTSGPYEQYF
TRBJ2-7 TRBV28 CASSLYLSGQGRYEQYF
TRBJ2-1 TRBV7-3 CASSLASGRDNEQFF
TRBJ1-5 TRBV2 CASSSGVERNQPQHF
TRBJ1-2 TRBV15 CATSRARSTNNYGYTF
TRBJ1-4 TRBV7-2 CASSFTGVGEKLFF
TRBJ1-3 TRBV23-1 CASSPSLHLGGSGNTIYF
TRBJ2-3 TRBV29-1 CSVEEVEINTDTQYF
TRBJ1-1 TRBV5-1 CASSLAPAEAFF
TRBJ2-1 TRBV28 CASRGTSAYNEQFF
TRBJ2-5 TRBV5-1 CASSPTSGSQETQYF
TRBJ1-2 TRBV7-9 CASSLGQNYGYTF
TRBJ2-1 TRBV15 CATSRGTGSSYNEQFF
TRBJ2-7 TRBV27 CASSLMTGQPYEQYF
TRBJ2-3 TRBV2 CASSETGVTDTQYF
TRBJ2-7 TRBV30 CAWSVGASGSFEQYF
TRBJ2-7 TRBV7-2 CASSLRGSYEQYF
TRBJ2-7 TRBV4-3 CASSPSGSSYEQYF
TRBJ1-1 TRBV7-9 CASGKTGGNTEAFF
TRBJ1-2 TRBV5-4 CASSPTHDGYTF
TRBJ1-1 TRBV4-3 CASSPSTGRNTEAFF